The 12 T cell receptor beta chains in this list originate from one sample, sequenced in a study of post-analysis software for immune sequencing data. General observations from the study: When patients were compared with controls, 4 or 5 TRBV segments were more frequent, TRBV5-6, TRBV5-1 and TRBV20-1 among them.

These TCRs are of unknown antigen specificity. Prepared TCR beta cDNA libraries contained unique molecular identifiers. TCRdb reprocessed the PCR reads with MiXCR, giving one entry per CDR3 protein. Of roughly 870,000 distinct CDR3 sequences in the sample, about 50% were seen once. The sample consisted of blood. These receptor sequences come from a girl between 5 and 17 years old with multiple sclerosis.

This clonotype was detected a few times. CDR3 nucleotide sequence: TGTGCCAGCAGCCTCGAACCTGATGGAACCGAGCAGTACTTC. It yields the protein CASSLEPDGTEQYF. V gene TRBV7-8 combines with J gene TRBJ2-7; D not resolved. Germline CDR1 is SGHVS and CDR2 is FQNEAQ. Trimming stripped 5 bases from V and 6 bases from J, with 17 bases between. CDR3 size: 14 residues.

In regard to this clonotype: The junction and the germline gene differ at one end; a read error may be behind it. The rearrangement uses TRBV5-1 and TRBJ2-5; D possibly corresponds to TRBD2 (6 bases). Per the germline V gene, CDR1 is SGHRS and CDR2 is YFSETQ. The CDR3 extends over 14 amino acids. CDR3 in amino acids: CDSSLGTGGETQYF. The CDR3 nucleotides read TGCGACAGCAGCTTGGGGACTGGGGGAGAGACCCAGTACTTC.

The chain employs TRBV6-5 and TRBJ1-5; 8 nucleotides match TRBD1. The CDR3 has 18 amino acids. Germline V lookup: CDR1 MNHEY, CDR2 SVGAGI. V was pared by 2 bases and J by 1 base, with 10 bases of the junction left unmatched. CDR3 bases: TGTGCCAGCAGTTACCACTCACCTTGGACAGGGAGCAATCAGCCCCAGCATTTT. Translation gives CASSYHSPWTGSNQPQHF.

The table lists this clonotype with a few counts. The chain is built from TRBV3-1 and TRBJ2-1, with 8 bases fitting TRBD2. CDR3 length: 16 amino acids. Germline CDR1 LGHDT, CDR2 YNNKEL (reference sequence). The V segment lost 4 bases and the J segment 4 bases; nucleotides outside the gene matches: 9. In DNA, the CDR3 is TGTGCCAGCAGCCGACGGGGGGGGACCACGTACAATGAGCAGTTCTTC. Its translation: CASSRRGGTTYNEQFF.

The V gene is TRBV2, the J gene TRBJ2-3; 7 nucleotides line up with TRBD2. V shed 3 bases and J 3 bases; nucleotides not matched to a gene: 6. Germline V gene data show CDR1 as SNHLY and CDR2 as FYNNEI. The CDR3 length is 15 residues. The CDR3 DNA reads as TGTGCCAGCAGTGATAAAAACGGGAGGACAGATACGCAGTATTTT. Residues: CASSDKNGRTDTQYF. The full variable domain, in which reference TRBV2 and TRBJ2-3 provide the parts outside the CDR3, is EPEVTQTPSHQVTQMGQEVILRCVPISNHLYFYWYRQILGQKVEFLVSFYNNEISEKSEIFDDQFSVERPDGSNFTLKIRSTKLEDSAMYFCASSDKNGRTDTQYFGPGTRLTVL.

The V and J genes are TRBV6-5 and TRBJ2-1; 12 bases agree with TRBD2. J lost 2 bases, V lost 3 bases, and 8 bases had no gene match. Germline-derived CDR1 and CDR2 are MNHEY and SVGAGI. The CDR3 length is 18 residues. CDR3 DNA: TGTGCCAGCAGTTATTGCTTAGGACTAGCGGGGCCCTACAATGAGCAGTTCTTC. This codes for CASSYCLGLAGPYNEQFF.

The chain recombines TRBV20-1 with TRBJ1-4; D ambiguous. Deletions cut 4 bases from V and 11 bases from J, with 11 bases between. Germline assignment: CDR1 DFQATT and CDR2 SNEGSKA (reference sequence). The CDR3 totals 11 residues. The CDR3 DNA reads TGCAGTGCTAATCACCTCGGGAAACTGTTTTTT. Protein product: CSANHLGKLFF.

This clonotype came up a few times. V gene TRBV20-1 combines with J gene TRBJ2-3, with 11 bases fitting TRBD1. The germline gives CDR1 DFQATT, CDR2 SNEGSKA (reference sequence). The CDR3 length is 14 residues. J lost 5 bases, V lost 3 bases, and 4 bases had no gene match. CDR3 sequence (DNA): TGCAGTGCTAGTCGGACAGGGGGCGTAGATACGCAGTATTTT. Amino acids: CSASRTGGVDTQYF.

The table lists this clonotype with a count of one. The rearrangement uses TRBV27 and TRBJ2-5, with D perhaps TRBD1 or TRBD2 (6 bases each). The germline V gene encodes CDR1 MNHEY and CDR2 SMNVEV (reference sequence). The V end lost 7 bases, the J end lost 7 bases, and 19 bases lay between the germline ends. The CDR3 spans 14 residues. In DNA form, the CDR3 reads TGTGCCAGCATGGTACAGGGAGGATTCGGGACCCAGTACTTC. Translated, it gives CASMVQGGFGTQYF.

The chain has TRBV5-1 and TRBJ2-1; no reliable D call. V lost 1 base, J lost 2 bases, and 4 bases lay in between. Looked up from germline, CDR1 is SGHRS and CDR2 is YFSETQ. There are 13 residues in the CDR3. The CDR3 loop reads CASSLPTYNEQFF. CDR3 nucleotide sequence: TGCGCCAGCAGCTTGCCTACCTACAATGAGCAGTTCTTC.

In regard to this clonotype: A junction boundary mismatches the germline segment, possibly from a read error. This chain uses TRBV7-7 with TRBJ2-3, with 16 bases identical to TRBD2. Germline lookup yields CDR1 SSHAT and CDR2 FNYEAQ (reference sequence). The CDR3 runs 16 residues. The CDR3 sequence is CASSPGLAGGLNTQYF. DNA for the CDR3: TGTGCTAGCAGCCCGGGACTAGCGGGAGGGTTGAATACGCAGTATTTT. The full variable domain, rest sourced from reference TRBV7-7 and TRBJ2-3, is GAGVSQSPRYKVTKRGQDVTLRCDPISSHATLYWYQQALGQGPEFLTYFNYEAQPDKSGLPSDRFSAERPEGSISTLTIQRTEQRDSAMYRCASSPGLAGGLNTQYFGPGTRLTVL.

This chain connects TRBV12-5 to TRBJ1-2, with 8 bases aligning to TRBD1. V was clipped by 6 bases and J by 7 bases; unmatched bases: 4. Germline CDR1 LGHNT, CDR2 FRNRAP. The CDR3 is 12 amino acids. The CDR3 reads CASGSDRAGYTF. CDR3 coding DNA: TGTGCTAGTGGCTCGGACAGGGCTGGCTACACCTTC. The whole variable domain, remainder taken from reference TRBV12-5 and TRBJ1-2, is DARVTQTPRHKVTEMGQEVTMRCQPILGHNTVFWYRQTMMQGLELLAYFRNRAPLDDSGMPKDRFSAEMPDATLATLKIQPSEPRDSAVYFCASGSDRAGYTFGSGTRLTVV.